Reported below is one T cell receptor (beta chain). The antigen remains unidentified. The sample belongs to a study of shared clonotypes between healthy human individuals. About the research overall: Three plates were used per donor for CD4 naive, three for CD4 memory, two for CD8 naive and one for CD8 memory. Broader study findings: In this cohort, only blood was sampled, and tissue repertoires likely differ.

V was cut by 6 bases and J by 5 bases, with 15 bases left in between. The CDR3 consists of 13 residues. Looked up from germline, CDR1 is SGHNT and CDR2 is YYREEE (reference sequence). The assay ran at deep level. Measured with immunoSEQ multiplex PCR; TCRdb has only the in-frame clones, and not every one. The sample has about 1 million clones, around three quarters seen once. Sequencing used memory CD4+ T cells from PBMCs. Subset described: CD45RA-negative fraction. The rearrangement uses TRBV5-4 and TRBJ2-7; D is perhaps TRBD2 (5 bases). The sequence was collected from a man between 18 and 29 years old in good health. Some clones in this sample may be carry-over from other donors' samples. CDR3: CASTKSPGNEQYF. In DNA form, the CDR3 reads TGTGCCAGCACCAAGAGTCCGGGGAACGAGCAGTACTTC. Full variable domain (outside the CDR3, taken from reference TRBV5-4 and TRBJ2-7): ETGVTQSPTHLIKTRGQQVTLRCSSQSGHNTVSWYQQALGQGPQFIFQYYREEENGRGNFPPRFSGLQFPNYSSELNVNALELDDSALYLCASTKSPGNEQYFGPGTRLTVT.